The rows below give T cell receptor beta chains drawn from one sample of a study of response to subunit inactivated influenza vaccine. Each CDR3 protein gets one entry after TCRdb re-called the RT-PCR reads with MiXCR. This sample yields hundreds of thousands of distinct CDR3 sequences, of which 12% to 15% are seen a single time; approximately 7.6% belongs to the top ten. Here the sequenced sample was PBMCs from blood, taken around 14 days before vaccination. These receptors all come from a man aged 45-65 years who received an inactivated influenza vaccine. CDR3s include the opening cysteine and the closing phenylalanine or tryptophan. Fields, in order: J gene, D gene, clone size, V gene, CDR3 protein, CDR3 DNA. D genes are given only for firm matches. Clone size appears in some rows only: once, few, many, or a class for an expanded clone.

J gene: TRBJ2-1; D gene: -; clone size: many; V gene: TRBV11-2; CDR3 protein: CASSPYPGAGQFF; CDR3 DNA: TGTGCCAGCAGTCCATACCCGGGGGCGGGCCAGTTCTTC
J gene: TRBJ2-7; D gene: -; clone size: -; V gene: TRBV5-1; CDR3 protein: CATLGAANSYEQYF; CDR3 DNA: TGCGCCACCTTGGGGGCGGCGAACTCCTACGAGCAGTACTTC
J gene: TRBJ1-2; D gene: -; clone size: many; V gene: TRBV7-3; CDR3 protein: CASSLEGGYGYTF; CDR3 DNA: TGTGCCAGCAGCTTAGAAGGGGGCTATGGCTACACCTTC
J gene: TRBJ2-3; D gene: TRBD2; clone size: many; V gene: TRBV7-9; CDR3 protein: CASSLSTSGDTQYF; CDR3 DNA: TGTGCCAGCAGCTTATCGACTAGCGGGGATACGCAGTATTTT
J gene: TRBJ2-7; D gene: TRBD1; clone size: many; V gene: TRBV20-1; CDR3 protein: CSAPRWDRDYEQYF; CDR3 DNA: TGCAGTGCTCCGAGATGGGACAGGGACTACGAGCAGTACTTC
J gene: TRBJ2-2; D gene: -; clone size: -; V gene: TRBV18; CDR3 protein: CASSNRQNGELFF; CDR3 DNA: TGTGCCAGCTCCAACAGGCAAAACGGGGAGCTGTTTTTT
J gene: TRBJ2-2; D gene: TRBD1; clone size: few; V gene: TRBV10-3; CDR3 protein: CAISDTGASNTGELFF; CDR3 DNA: TGTGCCATCAGTGATACAGGGGCTTCGAACACCGGGGAGCTGTTTTTT
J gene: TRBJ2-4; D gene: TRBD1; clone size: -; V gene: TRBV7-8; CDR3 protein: CASSLAPTGTGQKNIQYF; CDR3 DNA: TGTGCCAGCAGCTTAGCACCCACCGGGACAGGACAGAAAAACATTCAGTACTTC
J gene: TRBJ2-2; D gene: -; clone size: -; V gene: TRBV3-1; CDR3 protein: CASVSGRTGELFF; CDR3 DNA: TGTGCCAGCGTATCGGGCCGTACCGGGGAGCTGTTTTTT
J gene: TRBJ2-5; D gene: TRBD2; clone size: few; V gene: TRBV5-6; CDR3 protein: CASTHGASGIESETQYF; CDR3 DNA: TGTGCCAGCACCCATGGGGCTAGCGGGATCGAATCGGAGACCCAGTACTTC
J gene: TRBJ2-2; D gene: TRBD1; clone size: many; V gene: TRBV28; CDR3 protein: CASSDRSTGWVTGELFF; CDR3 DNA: TGTGCCAGCAGTGACCGCTCGACAGGGTGGGTCACCGGGGAGCTGTTTTTT
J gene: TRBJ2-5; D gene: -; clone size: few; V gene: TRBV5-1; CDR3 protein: CASSLLIPTAQETQYF; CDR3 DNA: TGCGCCAGCAGCTTATTGATACCGACGGCTCAAGAGACCCAGTACTTC
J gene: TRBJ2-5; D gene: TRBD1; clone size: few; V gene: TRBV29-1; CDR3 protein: CSVDHRDRGWETQYF; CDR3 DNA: TGCAGCGTTGACCACCGGGACAGGGGTTGGGAGACCCAGTACTTC
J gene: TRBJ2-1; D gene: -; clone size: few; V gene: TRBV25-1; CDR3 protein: CASSGTTGSRALF; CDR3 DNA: TGTGCCAGCAGTGGGACCACAGGGTCACGGGCCCTCTTC
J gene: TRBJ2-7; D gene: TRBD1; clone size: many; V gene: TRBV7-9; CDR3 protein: CASSWGQGGEQYF; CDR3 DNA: TGTGCCAGCAGCTGGGGACAGGGTGGGGAGCAGTACTTC